This T cell receptor beta chain is drawn from a study of cytomegalovirus exposure and HLA in healthy donors. The CDR3 sequence is 15 residues long. V lost 6 bases to trimming and J lost 3 bases, with 17 bases between them. The germline CDR1 and CDR2 sequences are LNHDA and SQIVND (reference sequence). The PCR used 60 Vbeta and 13 Jbeta primers. Generated by immunoSEQ multiplex PCR, the TCRdb table keeps only in-frame clones and is missing some. The repertoire holds approximately 81,000 clones, with approximately 84% as singletons. Sequenced material: PBMCs. The chain carries TRBV19 and TRBJ2-5; possibly TRBD1 for D (5 bases). The TCR comes from a woman aged 45-65 years in good health and CMV-seronegative. DNA of the CDR3: TGTGCCAGTAGCCATCAGGGTTCCAGGGAAGAGACCCAGTACTTC. It encodes CASSHQGSREETQYF.